This is a list of T cell receptor beta chains from one sample in a study of shared clonotypes between healthy human individuals. TCRdb's table, derived via immunoSEQ multiplex PCR, lists solely in-frame clones and lacks some. The sample contains 1.5 million to 2.5 million clones, about 94% of which appear only once. The specimen was naive CD8+ T cells sorted from blood. The source of these receptors is a young man in good health. The CDR3 runs from the conserved cysteine through the conserved F or W. The D gene is left open where the match is weak. Size tells how often a clone was seen (once, few, many) or the class of an expanded clone, and some rows leave it out.

clone_size j_call v_call cdr3_length d_call cdr3_aa cdr3_nt
NA TRBJ2-5 TRBV12-5 13 NA CASGGGDFETQYF TGTGCTAGTGGTGGCGGGGACTTTGAGACCCAGTACTTC
NA TRBJ2-1 TRBV6-5 14 NA CASSYSYAYNEQFF TGTGCCAGCAGTTACTCGTACGCATACAATGAGCAGTTCTTC
NA TRBJ2-1 TRBV6-1 15 NA CASSAGPSSYNEQFF TGTGCCAGCAGCGCTGGTCCTAGCTCCTACAATGAGCAGTTCTTC
NA TRBJ2-5 TRBV28 14 NA CASSGISPAETQYF TGTGCCAGCAGTGGAATATCCCCCGCTGAGACCCAGTACTTC
NA TRBJ1-2 TRBV5-1 13 NA CASSYYRDGGYTF TGCGCCAGCAGCTACTATAGGGACGGTGGCTACACCTTC
once TRBJ2-7 TRBV11-2 14 NA CASSLARNFYEQYF TGTGCCAGCAGCTTAGCTAGGAATTTCTACGAGCAGTACTTC
NA TRBJ2-7 TRBV7-9 14 NA CASSFTGTSYEQYF TGTGCCAGCAGCTTTACAGGAACCTCCTACGAGCAGTACTTC
NA TRBJ2-1 TRBV10-3 13 TRBD2 CAITPGLAGGRVF TGTGCCATCACTCCGGGACTAGCGGGGGGCCGGGTCTTC
NA TRBJ2-7 TRBV6-1 15 NA CASSENGDLVYEQYF TGTGCCAGCAGTGAGAACGGGGACTTAGTCTACGAGCAGTACTTC
once TRBJ2-3 TRBV28 15 TRBD2 CASTWGEGPTDTQYF TGTGCCAGCACCTGGGGGGAGGGTCCCACAGATACGCAGTATTTT
NA TRBJ1-1 TRBV19 13 NA CASSIVGGTEAFF TGTGCCAGTAGTATCGTTGGGGGCACTGAAGCTTTCTTT
once TRBJ2-3 TRBV28 13 NA CASRGRSTDTQYF TGTGCCAGCAGAGGTAGGAGCACAGATACGCAGTATTTT
NA TRBJ2-1 TRBV4-3 15 NA CASSQVSTPYNEQFF TGCGCCAGCAGCCAAGTTTCTACCCCCTACAATGAGCAGTTCTTC
once TRBJ1-2 TRBV5-6 14 NA CASSLDNHNYGYTF TGTGCCAGCAGCTTGGACAACCATAACTATGGCTACACCTTC
NA TRBJ2-5 TRBV11-2 12 NA CASSLEGLPPYF TGTGCCAGCAGCTTAGAGGGCCTTCCCCCGTACTTC
NA TRBJ2-5 TRBV7-9 15 TRBD1 CASSYGQGAIETQYF TGTGCCAGCAGCTACGGACAGGGGGCCATCGAGACCCAGTACTTC
NA TRBJ2-1 TRBV7-6 18 TRBD2 CASSLAWDSGSIDNEQFF TGTGCCAGCAGCTTAGCATGGGATAGCGGGAGTATCGACAATGAGCAGTTCTTC
once TRBJ1-1 TRBV6-5 14 NA CASSFDRLGTEAFF TGTGCCAGCAGTTTTGACAGGTTGGGCACTGAAGCTTTCTTT
NA TRBJ2-7 TRBV29-1 13 TRBD2 CSVHTSGSYEQYF TGCAGCGTCCACACTAGCGGATCCTACGAGCAGTACTTC
NA TRBJ1-1 TRBV27 12 NA CASRHGASEAFF TGTGCCAGCAGGCATGGGGCTTCTGAAGCTTTCTTT
NA TRBJ1-1 TRBV7-8 14 NA CASSLGYQNTEAFF TGTGCCAGCAGCTTAGGGTACCAGAACACTGAAGCTTTCTTT
NA TRBJ2-7 TRBV7-2 14 NA CASSLVQGRHEQYF TGTGCCAGCAGCTTAGTACAGGGGAGGCACGAGCAGTACTTC
NA TRBJ1-5 TRBV4-1 15 TRBD1 CASSPGTGSNQPQHF TGCGCCAGCAGCCCCGGGACAGGGAGCAATCAGCCCCAGCATTTT
NA TRBJ1-2 TRBV4-1 16 NA CASSQGPGTFNYGYTF TGCGCCAGCAGCCAAGGTCCCGGGACATTTAACTATGGCTACACCTTC
NA TRBJ2-4 TRBV30 14 NA CAWSQGLAKNIQYF TGTGCCTGGAGTCAAGGTTTAGCCAAAAACATTCAGTACTTC
NA TRBJ2-1 TRBV27 19 TRBD2 CASSLGGLAGDLPSNEQFF TGTGCCAGCAGTTTAGGGGGACTAGCGGGAGACCTCCCCTCCAATGAGCAGTTCTTC
NA TRBJ2-5 TRBV7-9 16 NA CASSLAGAPVGETQYF TGTGCCAGCAGCTTAGCGGGGGCCCCCGTGGGGGAGACCCAGTACTTC
NA TRBJ2-5 TRBV10-2 13 NA CASSGTSRETQYF TGCGCCAGCAGTGGAACTAGCCGGGAGACCCAGTACTTC
NA TRBJ2-5 TRBV6-5 13 NA CASSYLGMETQYF TGTGCCAGCAGTTATTTGGGAATGGAGACCCAGTACTTC
NA TRBJ2-7 TRBV28 15 NA CASSLGQWDSYEQYF TGTGCCAGCAGTTTAGGACAGTGGGACTCCTACGAGCAGTACTTC
NA TRBJ2-1 TRBV11-2 16 TRBD2 CASSPTGLAVYNEQFF TGTGCCAGCAGCCCTACCGGACTAGCGGTTTACAATGAGCAGTTCTTC
NA TRBJ2-2 TRBV15 15 NA CATSRDRANTGELFF TGTGCCACCAGCAGAGACAGGGCGAACACCGGGGAGCTGTTTTTT
NA TRBJ2-5 TRBV6-5 14 TRBD1 CASSSAGQGETQYF TGTGCCAGCAGCTCTGCCGGACAGGGCGAGACCCAGTACTTC
NA TRBJ2-7 TRBV19 15 NA CASSIMSGASYEQYF TGTGCCAGTAGTATCATGTCAGGGGCTTCCTACGAGCAGTACTTC
NA TRBJ2-3 TRBV10-3 18 TRBD2 CAISESKTSGDGRDTQYF TGTGCCATCAGTGAGTCGAAGACTAGCGGGGATGGTAGGGATACGCAGTATTTT